In this sample, the clone carrying this TCR beta chain turned up a few times. Its antigen is as yet unknown. At the DNA level, this CDR3 is encoded by other sequences in the same sample as well. This record comes from a study of cytomegalovirus exposure and HLA in healthy donors. Whole-study findings and limits: The authors later linked a missense DCLRE1C variant to TCR beta V- and J-gene trimming. It was assumed in the presence/absence analyses that sequencing depth was roughly uniform across donors. Rare TCR sequences dominated, though some public TCRs recurred in many donors. Only CMV serostatus was available as immune exposure information.

CDR3 length: 11 residues. Germline loops: CDR1 DFQATT, CDR2 SNEGSKA (reference sequence). V gave up 3 bases and J gave up 5 bases, with 7 bases separating them. Both 60 Vbeta primers and 13 Jbeta primers went into the PCR. Using immunoSEQ multiplex PCR, the repertoire was profiled, and TCRdb retains in-frame clones only, with some absent. The sample holds 90,000 to 150,000 clones; 65% to 80% are singletons and the top ten take 3.7%. The TCR originated in a human donor in good health. The chain uses TRBV20-1 and TRBJ2-5, with TRBD2 as a possible D gene (6 bases). Sequencing was done on a sample of PBMCs. For the CDR3, the DNA is TGCAGTGCTAGCCTAGCGGAGACCCAGTACTTC. Protein: CSASLAETQYF.